This TCR beta chain was captured in a study of CD8+CD57+ T cells in acquired aplastic anemia. In the study overall: Sorted cells (CD4+ and CD8+) yielded DNA amounts that averaged roughly 3 ug.

V lost 6 bases and J lost 10; bases outside the gene matches: 15. Germline V gene lookup returns CDR1 SGHRS and CDR2 YFSETQ. The CDR3 consists of 16 residues. Profiles of TCR beta VDJ and CDR3 were generated from a genomic DNA template. TCRdb re-derived calls from the reads in MiXCR, one entry per CDR3 protein. The sample consists of some 150,000 distinct CDR3 sequences, about two thirds of them appearing once. The patients chosen for sequencing had shown expansion of CD8+CD57+ cells (detected by flow cytometry). This chain joins TRBV5-1 and TRBJ1-6; the match to TRBD1 covers 8 bases. The clonotype comes from a human donor with aplastic anemia. Sample: sorted CD4+, CD8+, or CD8+CD57+ T cells (not recorded which) from PBMCs. The CDR3 DNA reads TGCGCCAGCAACAAAGGGACAGGTCTTTTCGGGTCACCCCTCCACTTT. It is translated as CASNKGTGLFGSPLHF.